This TCR beta chain was sequenced during a study of blood T cells in healthy people across ages. The CDR3 has 19 amino acids. CDR1 is SEHNR and CDR2 is FQNEAQ in the germline V gene (reference sequence). In regard to this clonotype: The junction departs from germline at one end; a sequencing error may be responsible.

It was with a sample-barcoded 5' primer and a J-beta primer mix that a second PCR of about 6 to 12 cycles was run. One entry per CDR3 protein, called by TCRdb with MiXCR from the 5' RACE reads. The data contain fewer than 800,000 distinct CDR3 sequences, roughly 25% of them singletons. The sample was also linked to a second study, of T cells of mothers and their children.

The chain couples TRBV7-9 to TRBJ2-2, with D hard to call. The sequenced material came from blood. The TCR comes from a boy between 5 and 17 years old in good health. CDR3 protein: CASSSLLGSGTSFTRELFF. CDR3 DNA: TGTGCCAGCAGCTCCCTCCTGGGGTCTGGCACTTCGTTCACCAGGGAGCTGTTTTTT.